Each of the 25 T cell receptor beta chains below was sequenced from the same sample in a study of blood T cell repertoires in COVID-19. Assay used: immunoSEQ multiplex PCR; TCRdb lists only in-frame clones, some missing. Of roughly 230,000 clones listed, 65% to 90% are singletons. Sequenced material: peripheral blood. These receptor sequences come from a man aged 50 to 59 with COVID-19, enrolled during active disease.

J is TRBJ1-2 and V is TRBV6-6, with D possibly TRBD1 on 6 matching bases. V was cut by 5 bases and J by 3 bases, with 13 bases left in between. The CDR3 runs to 14 residues. CDR1 is MNHNY and CDR2 is SVGAGI in the germline V gene (reference sequence). Here the CDR3 reads CASSPRQVYYGYTF. For the CDR3, the DNA is TGTGCCAGCAGTCCACGACAGGTTTACTATGGCTACACCTTC.

This rearrangement joins TRBV24-1 to TRBJ2-1; 7 positions agree with TRBD1. This CDR3 spans 16 amino acids. V gave up 3 bases and J gave up 1 base; unmatched junction bases: 5. Per the germline V gene, CDR1 is KGHDR and CDR2 is SFDVKD. The CDR3 coding sequence is TGTGCCACCAGTGATCGACAGGGAAATTCCTACAATGAGCAGTTCTTC. Its translation: CATSDRQGNSYNEQFF.

The chain joins TRBV23-1 to TRBJ2-4; D is unclear. TRBV23-1 qualifies as an ORF whose function is uncertain. Trimming cost V 8 bases and J 3 bases, with 11 bases left between them. This CDR3 spans 13 amino acids. DNA of the CDR3: TGCGCCAGCCTCAATCCCTACAAAAACATTCAGTACTTC. Translation gives CASLNPYKNIQYF.

This chain uses TRBV2 with TRBJ2-3; D not certain. Looked up from germline, CDR1 is SNHLY and CDR2 is FYNNEI. The V gene lost 5 bases and the J gene lost 7 bases, with 10 bases spanning the gap. The CDR3 runs to 12 residues. The CDR3 DNA reads as TGTGCCAGCAGTTTTGAGCATTATACGCAGTATTTT. It translates to CASSFEHYTQYF.

The chain has TRBV11-2 and TRBJ2-7; TRBD1 matches 8 bases. The germline gives CDR1 SGHAT, CDR2 FQNNGV. The CDR3 runs to 17 residues. V lost 1 base and J lost 1; bases outside the gene matches: 9. CDR3 DNA sequence: TGTGCCAGCAGCTTAGGGTTTACAGGGGGATTTTCCTACGAGCAGTACTTC. Its protein is CASSLGFTGGFSYEQYF.

The chain is built from TRBV10-1 and TRBJ2-3; D is possibly TRBD2 (5 bases). V shed 0 bases and J shed 13 bases, with 8 bases lying between them. The CDR3 is 11 residues long. Germline lookup yields CDR1 WNHNN and CDR2 SYGVQD (reference sequence). CDR3 sequence (DNA): TGCGCCAGCAGTGAGTCGACGACTAAGTATTTT. Translating it yields CASSESTTKYF.

The rearrangement uses TRBV4-2 and TRBJ2-2; no clear D gene. The CDR3 runs to 15 residues. Looked up from germline, CDR1 is LGHNA and CDR2 is YNFKEQ. V shed 1 base and J shed 0 bases, with 6 bases lying between them. Here the CDR3 reads CASSQAVANTGELFF. The CDR3 DNA follows: TGTGCCAGCAGCCAAGCTGTCGCGAACACCGGGGAGCTGTTTTTT.

The rearrangement joins TRBV28 to TRBJ2-7, with D perhaps matching TRBD1 (6 bases). The germline V and J ends were trimmed by 5 bases and 12 bases, with 20 bases remaining between them. The V gene's germline CDR1 is MDHEN and CDR2 SYDVKM. The CDR3 has 13 residues. DNA of the CDR3: TGTGCCAGCAGTACCACACCGGGACACCTGAGGTACTTC. Translated, it gives CASSTTPGHLRYF.

The chain carries TRBV5-1 and TRBJ1-6; 12 nucleotides line up with TRBD1. Trimming at V came to 6 bases and at J to 9 bases, leaving 7 bases not matched to a gene. CDR1 is SGHRS, CDR2 YFSETQ, per germline. The CDR3 is 15 residues long. The CDR3 DNA sequence: TGCGCCAGCAATTCGGGACAGGGGGCGTCTTCACCCCTCCACTTT. Protein sequence: CASNSGQGASSPLHF. Filled out from reference TRBV5-1 and TRBJ1-6, the complete variable domain reads KAGVTQTPRYLIKTRGQQVTLSCSPISGHRSVSWYQQTPGQGLQFLFEYFSETQRNKGNFPGRFSGRQFSNSRSEMNVSTLELGDSALYLCASNSGQGASSPLHFGNGTRLTVT.

J is TRBJ2-6 and V is TRBV5-1; TRBD2 matches at 7 bases. This CDR3 is 16 amino acids long. J gave up 0 bases and V 4 bases, and 4 bases lay outside the gene matches. Germline values: CDR1 SGHRS, CDR2 YFSETQ. The CDR3 DNA reads TGCGCCAGCAGCCCTGGGGGGGGCTCTGGGGCCAACGTCCTGACTTTC. Residues: CASSPGGGSGANVLTF.

The chain couples TRBV28 to TRBJ2-1; the match to TRBD2 covers 11 bases. V lost 2 bases and J lost 7; bases outside the gene matches: 7. Looked up from germline, CDR1 is MDHEN and CDR2 is SYDVKM. The CDR3 runs 16 residues. CDR3: CASSLPRLAGTNEQFF. The CDR3 region has the DNA TGTGCCAGCAGTTTACCCCGACTAGCGGGGACAAATGAGCAGTTCTTC.

The DNA of the CDR3 is TGTGCCATCGGGACTAGCGGGAACCAAGAGACCCAGTACTTC. This sequence encodes CAIGTSGNQETQYF. The J gene is TRBJ2-5, the V gene TRBV2; 13 nucleotides match TRBD2. V was pared by 10 bases and J by 0 bases, with 2 bases of the junction left unmatched. CDR1 is SNHLY, CDR2 FYNNEI, per germline. The CDR3 consists of 14 residues.

V is TRBV27 and J is TRBJ1-1, with D hard to call. The CDR3 covers 13 residues. The germline CDR1 and CDR2 sequences are MNHEY and SMNVEV (reference sequence). Trimming took off 3 bases at V and 0 bases at J, with 5 bases between the two ends. The CDR3 sequence: CASSFSLNTEAFF. For the CDR3, the DNA is TGTGCCAGCAGTTTTTCTCTGAACACTGAAGCTTTCTTT.

This clone was seen once. The chain has TRBV10-3 and TRBJ1-6; 9 bases are shared with TRBD1. This CDR3 has 15 amino acids. Germline V gives CDR1 ENHRY, CDR2 SYGVKD. J gave up 5 bases and V 3 bases, and 2 bases lay outside the gene matches. CDR3 loop: CAISEGQGNNSPLHF. The CDR3 DNA reads TGTGCCATCAGTGAAGGACAGGGGAATAATTCACCCCTCCACTTT.

The chain employs TRBV27 and TRBJ2-2; no definite D call. Per the germline V gene, CDR1 is MNHEY and CDR2 is SMNVEV (reference sequence). The CDR3 consists of 14 residues. The V end was cut by 4 bases, the J end by 1 base, with 7 bases between. The CDR3 loop is CASSSYMNTGELFF. CDR3 sequence (DNA): TGTGCCAGCAGTTCTTACATGAACACCGGGGAGCTGTTTTTT.

This chain uses TRBV4-2 with TRBJ1-2; D not certain. The CDR3 consists of 12 residues. V was trimmed by 3 bases and J by 3 bases, leaving 5 bases between them. From germline, CDR1 is LGHNA and CDR2 YNFKEQ. The CDR3 nucleotides are TGTGCCAGCAGCCAGGAGTACTATGGCTACACCTTC. Translated: CASSQEYYGYTF.

This clone was detected a few times. This chain connects TRBV14 to TRBJ1-3; 7 nucleotides match TRBD1. Germline trimming cut 4 bases from V and 4 bases from J; bases unmatched to any gene: 13. This CDR3 contains 17 residues. Germline assignment: CDR1 SGHDN and CDR2 FVKESK. CDR3 sequence reads: CASSPLYKGAGGNTIYF. The CDR3 nucleotides read TGTGCCAGCAGCCCGCTGTATAAGGGGGCTGGAGGAAACACCATATATTTT. The full variable domain, in which reference TRBV14 and TRBJ1-3 provide the parts outside the CDR3, is EAGVTQFPSHSVIEKGQTVTLRCDPISGHDNLYWYRRVMGKEIKFLLHFVKESKQDESGMPNNRFLAERTGGTYSTLKVQPAELEDSGVYFCASSPLYKGAGGNTIYFGEGSWLTVV.

The J gene is TRBJ2-3, the V gene TRBV6-2 or TRBV6-3; TRBD2 matches 9 bases. The V gene end was trimmed by 5 bases and the J gene end by 3 bases; junction bases not matched to a gene: 6. The CDR3 loop spans 15 amino acids. Germline-derived CDR1 and CDR2 are MNHEY and SVGEGT. The DNA of the CDR3 is TGTGCCAGCAGTGGACTAGCGAGGCTAACAGATACGCAGTATTTT. Protein product: CASSGLARLTDTQYF.

The V gene is TRBV4-2, the J gene TRBJ2-5, with 13 bases aligning to TRBD2. V shed 0 bases, J shed 4 bases, and the junction held 17 bases outside the gene matches. Germline V gene sequence: CDR1 LGHNA, CDR2 YNFKEQ. CDR3 length: 21 amino acids. This CDR3 reads CASSQDRGAWTSGGLGETQYF. CDR3 coding DNA: TGTGCCAGCAGCCAAGATCGGGGGGCCTGGACTAGCGGGGGCCTAGGAGAGACCCAGTACTTC.

The chain combines TRBV5-5 with TRBJ1-3, with 12 bases matching TRBD1. This CDR3 has 17 amino acids. Germline V gene sequence: CDR1 SGHKS, CDR2 YYEKEE (reference sequence). V gave up 1 base and J gave up 3 bases; unmatched junction bases: 5. This CDR3 reads CASSLRGDRGLGNTIYF. For the CDR3, the DNA is TGTGCCAGCAGCTTGCGAGGGGACAGGGGGCTTGGAAACACCATATATTTT.

The chain couples TRBV4-1 to TRBJ2-3; 12 bases match TRBD2. CDR3 size: 17 residues. Germline V gene lookup returns CDR1 MGHRA and CDR2 YSYEKL. With V trimmed by 0 bases and J by 6 bases, 7 bases remained unmatched. CDR3 protein: CASSQDQTSGGLDTQYF. The CDR3 region has the DNA TGCGCCAGCAGCCAAGATCAGACTAGCGGGGGTTTGGATACGCAGTATTTT.

The J gene is TRBJ2-5, the V gene TRBV10-2, with TRBD1 matching over 7 bases. This CDR3 comprises 14 residues. In germline, CDR1 is WSHSY, CDR2 SAAADI. The V gene end was trimmed by 5 bases and the J gene end by 5 bases; junction bases not matched to a gene: 8. The CDR3 reads CASSRTGLHETQYF. CDR3 bases: TGCGCCAGCAGTCGGACAGGCTTACACGAGACCCAGTACTTC.

About this clone itself: One junction end disagrees with the germline gene, perhaps due to a read error. This chain's CDR3 is CASSRGTGSVETQYF. The CDR3 DNA reads as TGTGCTAGCAGCCGCGGGACAGGGTCGGTAGAGACCCAGTACTTC. The rearrangement links TRBV7-7 to TRBJ2-5; 9 bases align to TRBD1. This CDR3 contains 15 residues. Germline lookup yields CDR1 SSHAT and CDR2 FNYEAQ (reference sequence).

The chain joins TRBV28 to TRBJ2-7; 11 bases align to TRBD1. This CDR3 is 16 amino acids long. Germline V gives CDR1 MDHEN, CDR2 SYDVKM. V shed 5 bases and J 5 bases; nucleotides not matched to a gene: 11. The CDR3 DNA is TGTGCCAGCAGTCCTAATAGGTGGGACAGGGGGGACGAGCAGTACTTC. It yields the protein CASSPNRWDRGDEQYF.

The gene calls are TRBV7-2 and TRBJ2-1; tentative D call: TRBD2 (7 bases). Germline V CDR1 and CDR2: SGHTA, FQGNSA. V lost 2 bases and J lost 0, with 14 bases in between. The CDR3 extends over 17 amino acids. The CDR3 region is CASSLRAGASSYNEQFF. CDR3 nucleotide sequence: TGTGCCAGCAGCTTAAGGGCGGGGGCTAGCTCCTACAATGAGCAGTTCTTC.